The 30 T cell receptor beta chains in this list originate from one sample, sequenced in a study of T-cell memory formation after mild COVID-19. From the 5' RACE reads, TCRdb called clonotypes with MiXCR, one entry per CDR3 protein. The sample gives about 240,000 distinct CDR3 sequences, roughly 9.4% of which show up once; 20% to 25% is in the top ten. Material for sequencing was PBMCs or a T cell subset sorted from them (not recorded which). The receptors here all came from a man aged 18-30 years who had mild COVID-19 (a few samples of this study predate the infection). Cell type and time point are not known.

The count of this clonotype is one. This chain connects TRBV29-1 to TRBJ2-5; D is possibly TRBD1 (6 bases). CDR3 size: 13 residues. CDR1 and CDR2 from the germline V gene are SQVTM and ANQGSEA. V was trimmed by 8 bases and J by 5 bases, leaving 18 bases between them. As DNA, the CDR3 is TGCAGCACCCACGGGACAAATTCGGAGACCCAGTACTTC. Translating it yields CSTHGTNSETQYF.

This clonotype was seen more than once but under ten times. In nucleotides, the CDR3 is TGTGCCACCAGTATAACAGCCGGCGGTGAGCAGTTCTTC. This sequence encodes CATSITAGGEQFF. The chain links TRBV24-1 to TRBJ2-1; unclear D gene. V lost 6 bases and J lost 9, with 14 bases in between. Germline V gene data show CDR1 as KGHDR and CDR2 as SFDVKD. The CDR3 is 13 amino acids.

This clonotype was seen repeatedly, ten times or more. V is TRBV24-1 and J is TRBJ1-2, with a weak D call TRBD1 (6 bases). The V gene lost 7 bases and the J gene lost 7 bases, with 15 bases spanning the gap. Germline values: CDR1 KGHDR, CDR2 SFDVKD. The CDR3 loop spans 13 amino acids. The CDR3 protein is CATSPRGAFGYTF. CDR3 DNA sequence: TGTGCCACCAGCCCAAGGGGGGCCTTTGGCTACACCTTC.

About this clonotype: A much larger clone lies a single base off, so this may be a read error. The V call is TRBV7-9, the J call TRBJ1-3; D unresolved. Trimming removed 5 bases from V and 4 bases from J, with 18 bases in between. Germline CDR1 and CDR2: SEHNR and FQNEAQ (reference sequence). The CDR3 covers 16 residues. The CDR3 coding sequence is TGTGCCAGCAGCCCCAGTACGGAAGCTGTAGGAAACACCATATATTTT. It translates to CASSPSTEAVGNTIYF. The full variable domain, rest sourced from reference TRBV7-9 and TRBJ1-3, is DTGVSQNPRHKITKRGQNVTFRCDPISEHNRLYWYRQTLGQGPEFLTYFQNEAQLEKSRLLSDRFSAERPKGSFSTLEIQRTEQGDSAMYLCASSPSTEAVGNTIYFGEGSWLTVV.

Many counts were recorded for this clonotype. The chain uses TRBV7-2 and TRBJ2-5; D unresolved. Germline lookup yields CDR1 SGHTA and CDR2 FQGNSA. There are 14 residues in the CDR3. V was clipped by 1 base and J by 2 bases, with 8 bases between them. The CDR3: CASSLVYRQETQYF. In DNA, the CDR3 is TGTGCCAGCAGCTTAGTTTACAGACAAGAGACCCAGTACTTC.

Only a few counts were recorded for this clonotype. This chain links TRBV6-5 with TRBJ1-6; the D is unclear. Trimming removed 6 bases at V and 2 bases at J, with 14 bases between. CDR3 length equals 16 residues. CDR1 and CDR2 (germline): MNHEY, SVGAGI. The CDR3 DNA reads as TGTGCCAGCAGAGGTCTGGGTGGGCCCTATAATTCACCCCTCCACTTT. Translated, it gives CASRGLGGPYNSPLHF.

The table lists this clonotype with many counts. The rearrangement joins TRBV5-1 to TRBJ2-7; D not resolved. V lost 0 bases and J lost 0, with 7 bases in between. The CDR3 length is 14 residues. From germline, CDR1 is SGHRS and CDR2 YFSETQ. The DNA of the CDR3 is TGCGCCAGCAGCTTGGCACAGTACTCCTACGAGCAGTACTTC. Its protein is CASSLAQYSYEQYF.

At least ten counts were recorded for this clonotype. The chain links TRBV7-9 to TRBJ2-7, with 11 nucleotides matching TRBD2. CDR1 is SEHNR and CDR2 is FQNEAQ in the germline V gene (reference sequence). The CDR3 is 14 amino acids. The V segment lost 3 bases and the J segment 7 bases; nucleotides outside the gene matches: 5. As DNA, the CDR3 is TGTGCCAGCAGCTTTGCTAGCGGGGGGTTTGAGCAGTACGTC. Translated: CASSFASGGFEQYV.

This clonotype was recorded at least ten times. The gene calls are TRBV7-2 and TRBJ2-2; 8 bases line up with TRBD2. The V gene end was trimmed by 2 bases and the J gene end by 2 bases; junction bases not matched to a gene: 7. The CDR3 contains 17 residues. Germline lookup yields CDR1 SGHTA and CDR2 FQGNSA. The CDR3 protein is CASSLTSGGLNTGELFF. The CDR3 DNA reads TGTGCCAGCAGCTTAACCTCGGGGGGGCTAAACACCGGGGAGCTGTTTTTT.

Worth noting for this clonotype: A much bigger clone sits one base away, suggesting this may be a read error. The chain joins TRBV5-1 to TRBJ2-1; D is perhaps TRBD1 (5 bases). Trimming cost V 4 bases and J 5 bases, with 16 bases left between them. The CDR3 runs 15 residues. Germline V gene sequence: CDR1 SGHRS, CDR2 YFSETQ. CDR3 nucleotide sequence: TGCGCCAGCAGCGCCGACAGTAGTCAACACAATGAGCAGTTCTTC. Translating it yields CASSADSSQHNEQFF.

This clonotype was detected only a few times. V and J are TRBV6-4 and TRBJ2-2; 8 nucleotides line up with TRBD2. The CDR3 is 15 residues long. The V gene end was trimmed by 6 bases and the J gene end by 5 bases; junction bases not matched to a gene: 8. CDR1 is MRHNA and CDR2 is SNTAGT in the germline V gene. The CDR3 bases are TGTGCCAGCAGCACCGGGGGGGCCGGAACCGGGGAGCTGTTTTTT. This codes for CASSTGGAGTGELFF.

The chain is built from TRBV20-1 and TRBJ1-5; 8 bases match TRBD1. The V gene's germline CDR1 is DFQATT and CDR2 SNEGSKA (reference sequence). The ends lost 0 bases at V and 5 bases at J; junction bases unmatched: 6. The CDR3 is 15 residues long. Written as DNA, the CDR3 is TGCAGTGCTAGAGATGCGACAGGGGATCATCAGCCCCAGCATTTT. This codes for CSARDATGDHQPQHF.

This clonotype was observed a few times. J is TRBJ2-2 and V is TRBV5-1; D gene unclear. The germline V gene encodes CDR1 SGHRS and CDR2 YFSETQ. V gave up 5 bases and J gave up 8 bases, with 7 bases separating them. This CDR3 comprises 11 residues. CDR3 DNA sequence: TGCGCCAGCAGGGCGCTTGGGGAGCTGTTTTTT. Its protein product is CASRALGELFF.

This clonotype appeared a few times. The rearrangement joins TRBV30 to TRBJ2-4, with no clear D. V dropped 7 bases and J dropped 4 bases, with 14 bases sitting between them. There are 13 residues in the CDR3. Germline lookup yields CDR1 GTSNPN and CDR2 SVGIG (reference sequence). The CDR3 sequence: CASLGPEKNIQYF. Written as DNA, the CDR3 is TGTGCCTCGCTGGGTCCGGAAAAAAACATTCAGTACTTC.

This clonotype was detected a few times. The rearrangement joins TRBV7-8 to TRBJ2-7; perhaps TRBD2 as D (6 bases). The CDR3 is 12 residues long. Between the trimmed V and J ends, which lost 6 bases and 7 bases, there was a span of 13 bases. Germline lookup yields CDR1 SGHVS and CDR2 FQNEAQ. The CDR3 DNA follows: TGTGCCAGCAGTTCGGACGGAGGGGAGCAGTACTTC. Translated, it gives CASSSDGGEQYF.

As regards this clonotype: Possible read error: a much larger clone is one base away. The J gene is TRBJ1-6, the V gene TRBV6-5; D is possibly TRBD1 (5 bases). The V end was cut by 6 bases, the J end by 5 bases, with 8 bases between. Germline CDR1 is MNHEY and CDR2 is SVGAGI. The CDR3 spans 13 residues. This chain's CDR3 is CASRWGDNSPLHF. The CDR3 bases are TGTGCCAGCAGGTGGGGGGATAATTCACCCCTCCACTTT.

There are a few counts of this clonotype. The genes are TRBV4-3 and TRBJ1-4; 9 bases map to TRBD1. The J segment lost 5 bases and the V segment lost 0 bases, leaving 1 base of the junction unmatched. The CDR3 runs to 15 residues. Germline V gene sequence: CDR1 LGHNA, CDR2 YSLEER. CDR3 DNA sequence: TGCGCCAGCAGCCAAGACGGGACAGGGAATGAAAAACTGTTTTTT. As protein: CASSQDGTGNEKLFF.

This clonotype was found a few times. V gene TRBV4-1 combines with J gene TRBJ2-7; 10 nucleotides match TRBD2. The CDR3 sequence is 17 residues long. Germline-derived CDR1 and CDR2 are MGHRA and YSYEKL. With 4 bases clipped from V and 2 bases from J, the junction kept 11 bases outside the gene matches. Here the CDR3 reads CASSPVGSGGPAYEQYF. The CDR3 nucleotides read TGCGCCAGCAGCCCCGTGGGTAGCGGGGGGCCTGCCTACGAGCAGTACTTC.

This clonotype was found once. CDR3 amino acids: CASILLAGDTYQETQYF. CDR3 bases: TGTGCCAGCATTCTTCTAGCGGGGGACACCTACCAAGAGACCCAGTACTTC. This chain links TRBV7-8 with TRBJ2-5, with 10 bases lining up with TRBD2. CDR1 is SGHVS and CDR2 is FQNEAQ in the germline V gene. CDR3 length equals 17 residues. Germline trimming cut 7 bases from V and 0 bases from J; bases unmatched to any gene: 11. Based on the CDR3 plus reference TRBV7-8 and TRBJ2-5, the full variable domain is GAGVSQSPRYKVAKRGQDVALRCDPISGHVSLFWYQQALGQGPEFLTYFQNEAQLDKSGLPSDRFFAERPEGSVSTLKIQRTQQEDSAVYLCASILLAGDTYQETQYFGPGTRLLVL.

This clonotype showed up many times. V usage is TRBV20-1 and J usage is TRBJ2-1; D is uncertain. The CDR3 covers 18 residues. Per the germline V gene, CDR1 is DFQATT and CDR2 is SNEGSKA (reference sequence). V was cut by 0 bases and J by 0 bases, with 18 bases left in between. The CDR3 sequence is CSARDLLKGVSSYNEQFF. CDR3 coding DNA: TGCAGTGCTAGAGATCTCTTGAAGGGCGTTAGCTCCTACAATGAGCAGTTCTTC.

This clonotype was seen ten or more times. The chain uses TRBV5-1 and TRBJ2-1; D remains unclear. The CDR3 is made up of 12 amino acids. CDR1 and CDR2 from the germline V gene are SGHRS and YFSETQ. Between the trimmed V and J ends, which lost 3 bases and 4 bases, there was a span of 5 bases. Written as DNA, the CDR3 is TGCGCCAGCAGCTCCTTATACAATGAGCAGTTCTTC. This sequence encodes CASSSLYNEQFF.

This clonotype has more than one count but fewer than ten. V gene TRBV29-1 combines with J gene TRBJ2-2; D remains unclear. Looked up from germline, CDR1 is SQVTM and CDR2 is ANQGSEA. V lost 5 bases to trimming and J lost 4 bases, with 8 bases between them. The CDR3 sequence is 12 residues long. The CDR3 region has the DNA TGCAGCGTTCAGTTCGGCACCGGGGAGCTGTTTTTT. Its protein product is CSVQFGTGELFF.

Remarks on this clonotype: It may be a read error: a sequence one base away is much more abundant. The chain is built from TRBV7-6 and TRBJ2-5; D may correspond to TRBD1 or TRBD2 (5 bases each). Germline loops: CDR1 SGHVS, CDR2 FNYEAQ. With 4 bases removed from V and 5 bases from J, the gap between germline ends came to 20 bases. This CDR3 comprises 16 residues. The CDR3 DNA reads TGTGCCAGCAGCTCGCCCCCCGAAGGGACCGGGGAGACCCAGTACTTC. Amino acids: CASSSPPEGTGETQYF. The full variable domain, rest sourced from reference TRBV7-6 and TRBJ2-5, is GAGVSQSPRYKVTKRGQDVALRCDPISGHVSLYWYRQALGQGPEFLTYFNYEAQQDKSGLPNDRFSAERPEGSISTLTIQRTEQRDSAMYRCASSSPPEGTGETQYFGPGTRLLVL.

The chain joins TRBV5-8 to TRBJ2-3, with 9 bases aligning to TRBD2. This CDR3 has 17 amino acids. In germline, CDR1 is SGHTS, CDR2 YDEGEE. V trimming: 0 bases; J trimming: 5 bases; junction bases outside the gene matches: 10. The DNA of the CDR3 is TGTGCCAGCAGCTTGGGGAAGGGGACTAGCACGATAGATACGCAGTATTTT. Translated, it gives CASSLGKGTSTIDTQYF.

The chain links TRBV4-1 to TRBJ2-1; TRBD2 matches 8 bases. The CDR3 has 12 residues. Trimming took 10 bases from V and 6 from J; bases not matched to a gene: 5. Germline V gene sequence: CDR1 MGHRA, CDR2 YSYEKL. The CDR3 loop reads CATSGPVNEQFF. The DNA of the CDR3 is TGCGCCACTAGCGGGCCGGTCAATGAGCAGTTCTTC.

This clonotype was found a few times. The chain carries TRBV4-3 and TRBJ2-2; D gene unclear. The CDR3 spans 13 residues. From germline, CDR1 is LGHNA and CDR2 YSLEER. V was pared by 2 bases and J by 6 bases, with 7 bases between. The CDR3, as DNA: TGCGCCAGCAGCCAACGGCTCGCCGGGGAGCTGTTTTTT. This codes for CASSQRLAGELFF.

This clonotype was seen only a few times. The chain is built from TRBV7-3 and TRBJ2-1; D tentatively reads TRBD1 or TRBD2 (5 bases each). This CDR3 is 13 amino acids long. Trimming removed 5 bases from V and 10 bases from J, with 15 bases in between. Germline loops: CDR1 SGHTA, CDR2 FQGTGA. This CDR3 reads CASSPGTGREQFF. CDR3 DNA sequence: TGTGCCAGCAGCCCAGGGACCGGCCGCGAGCAGTTCTTC. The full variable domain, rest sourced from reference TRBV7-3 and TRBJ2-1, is GAGVSQTPSNKVTEKGKYVELRCDPISGHTALYWYRQSLGQGPEFLIYFQGTGAADDSGLPNDRFFAVRPEGSVSTLKIQRTERGDSAVYLCASSPGTGREQFFGPGTRLTVL.

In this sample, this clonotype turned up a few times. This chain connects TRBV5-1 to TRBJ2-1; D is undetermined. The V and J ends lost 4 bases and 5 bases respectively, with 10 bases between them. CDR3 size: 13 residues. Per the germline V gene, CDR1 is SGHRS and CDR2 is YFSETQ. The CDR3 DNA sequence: TGCGCCAGCAGCCCGGACCTTAACAATGAGCAGTTCTTC. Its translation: CASSPDLNNEQFF. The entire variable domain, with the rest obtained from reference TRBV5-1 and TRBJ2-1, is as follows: KAGVTQTPRYLIKTRGQQVTLSCSPISGHRSVSWYQQTPGQGLQFLFEYFSETQRNKGNFPGRFSGRQFSNSRSEMNVSTLELGDSALYLCASSPDLNNEQFFGPGTRLTVL.

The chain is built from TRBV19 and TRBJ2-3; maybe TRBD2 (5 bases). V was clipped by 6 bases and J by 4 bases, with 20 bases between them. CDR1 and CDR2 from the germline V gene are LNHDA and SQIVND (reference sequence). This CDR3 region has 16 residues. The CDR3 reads CASSHTASSGADTQYF. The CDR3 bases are TGTGCCAGTAGCCACACCGCGTCGTCCGGGGCAGATACGCAGTATTTT.

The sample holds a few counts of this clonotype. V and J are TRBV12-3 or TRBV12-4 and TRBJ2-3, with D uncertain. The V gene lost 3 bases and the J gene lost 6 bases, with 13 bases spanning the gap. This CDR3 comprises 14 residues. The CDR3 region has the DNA TGTGCCAGCAGTTTGGCCGGGCCACAGGATACGCAGTATTTT. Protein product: CASSLAGPQDTQYF.